This T cell receptor (beta chain) was recorded in a study of blood T cell repertoires in COVID-19. In the study overall: The United States, Italy and Spain supplied acute and convalescent COVID-19 samples. PBMCs, B-cell-depleted T cells, or T cells provided the cDNA or gDNA that made up the material.

With 4 bases removed from V and 4 bases from J, the gap between germline ends came to 14 bases. Germline CDR1 is SGHDT and CDR2 is YYEEEE. This CDR3 region has 14 residues. TCRdb's copy holds only in-frame clones and misses some; the assay was immunoSEQ multiplex PCR. The table lists tens of thousands of clones, around 85% of them singletons, with 15% to 20% in the top ten. Sequencing was carried out using peripheral blood. The clonotype originates from a woman aged 80 or older with active or convalescent COVID-19. The gene calls are TRBV5-6 and TRBJ1-1, with D possibly being TRBD1 (5 bases). The CDR3 DNA follows: TGTGCCAGCAGCCCTGGTGGAGGGGTCACTGAAGCTTTCTTT. Translated: CASSPGGGVTEAFF.